This T cell receptor (beta chain) was sequenced in a study of CXCR3-negative and CXCR3-positive naive CD8 T cells. TRB cDNA libraries were made by UMI-labeled 5' RACE. TCRdb re-called the 5' RACE reads, yielding one record per CDR3 amino acid sequence without DNA. This table lists about 120,000 distinct CDR3 sequences. A remark on this clonotype: Its antigen is undetermined.

Germline CDR1 MNHEY, CDR2 SMNVEV (reference sequence). The CDR3 has 12 amino acids. Study-wide points: CXCR3-expressing naive cells carried TRB CDR3s more hydrophobic than those of CXCR3-negative naive cells. Diversity proved comparably high across both naive subsets and much lower in memory CD8+ cells.

The TCR originated in a human donor in good health. Some clones in this sample may be carry-over from other donors' samples. Sequences were obtained from naive CXCR3+ CD8+ T cells from blood. Subset: CD45RO-CCR7+CD27+CD95- naive CD8+ T cells expressing CXCR3 (TNR3+). The genes are TRBV27 and TRBJ2-7. This chain's CDR3 is CASSHGSYEQYF.